This TCR beta chain was captured in a study of blood T cell repertoires in COVID-19. Germline V gene data show CDR1 as LGHDT and CDR2 as YNNKEL (reference sequence). The V and J ends lost 2 bases and 5 bases respectively, with 15 bases between them. There are 15 residues in the CDR3. This clone appeared a single time. Assignments of participants to cohorts depended upon their own reported clinical history. Clones were sequenced by immunoSEQ multiplex PCR, and TCRdb holds only the in-frame ones, with some missing. There are hundreds of thousands of clones in the sample; more than 80% occur only once, and approximately 1% lies in the top ten.

This chain uses TRBV3-1 (or the pseudogene TRBV3-2) with TRBJ1-1; a possible D gene is TRBD1 (6 bases). Sequencing was done on a sample of PBMCs or T cells enriched from blood (not recorded which). The receptor was derived from a man in his late teens or twenties who had recovered from COVID-19. This CDR3 is CASSQTMIRGTEAFF. CDR3 in DNA: TGTGCCAGCAGCCAAACAATGATAAGGGGGACTGAAGCTTTCTTT.